The source of this T cell receptor (beta chain) is a study of technical replicates of blood from a few donors. The table came from immunoSEQ multiplex PCR; TCRdb's copy has only in-frame clones and leaves some out. There are about 88,000 clones in the sample; 95% occur only once, and 0.34% lies in the top ten. The sequenced sample consisted of T cells isolated from PBMCs. The clonotype comes from a human donor in good health.

The CDR3 sequence is CASSSGGYNEQFF. CDR3 DNA sequence: TGTGCCAGCAGCTCGGGGGGATACAATGAGCAGTTCTTC. J is TRBJ2-1 and V is TRBV7-3, with 7 bases identical to TRBD2. Trimming took 4 bases from V and 4 from J; bases not matched to a gene: 1. The CDR3 covers 13 residues. Looked up from germline, CDR1 is SGHTA and CDR2 is FQGTGA.